This entry describes one T cell receptor beta chain. The germline V and J ends were trimmed by 1 base and 5 bases, with 14 bases remaining between them. This CDR3 contains 16 residues. From germline, CDR1 is SGHTA and CDR2 FQGNSA. This record comes from a study of shared clonotypes between healthy human individuals. Study context: Donors, aged 18 to 49, were a couple of women and a few men.

Investigators spread the genomic DNA of each subset evenly over several immunoSEQ plates. For sorted subsets, approximately 180 ng DNA per replicate equaled about 31,000 T cell genomes. Method: immunoSEQ multiplex PCR; TCRdb's copy keeps in-frame clones and lacks some. The sample consists of under 300,000 clones, 50% to 80% of them appearing once. This clonotype was sampled from a man aged 25 to 45 in good health. The chain links TRBV7-2 to TRBJ2-2, with D maybe TRBD1 (6 bases). The sample was memory CD4+ T cells sorted from blood. Subset described: CD45RA-negative fraction. The CDR3 spells CASSLGAKGGTGELFF. The CDR3 DNA reads as TGTGCCAGCAGCTTAGGGGCTAAAGGGGGAACCGGGGAGCTGTTTTTT.